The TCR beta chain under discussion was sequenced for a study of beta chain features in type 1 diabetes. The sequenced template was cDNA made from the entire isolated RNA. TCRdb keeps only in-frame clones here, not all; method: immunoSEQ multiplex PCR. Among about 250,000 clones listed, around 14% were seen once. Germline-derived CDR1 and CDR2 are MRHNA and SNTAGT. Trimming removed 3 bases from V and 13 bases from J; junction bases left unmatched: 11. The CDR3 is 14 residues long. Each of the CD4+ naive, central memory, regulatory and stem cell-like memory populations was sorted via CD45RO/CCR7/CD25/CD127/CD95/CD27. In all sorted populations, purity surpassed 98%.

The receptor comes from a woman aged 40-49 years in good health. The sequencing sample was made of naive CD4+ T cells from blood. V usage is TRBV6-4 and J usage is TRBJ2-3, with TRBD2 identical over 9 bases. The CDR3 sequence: CASSEEVSGGSKYF. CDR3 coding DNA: TGTGCCAGCAGTGAGGAGGTTAGCGGGGGATCCAAGTATTTT.